The 23 T cell receptor beta chains below come from one sample, sequenced in a study of Ad26.COV2.S vaccination and SARS-CoV-2 variants. The method was immunoSEQ multiplex PCR; TCRdb's version includes in-frame clones alone and lacks a portion of them. The table has 350,000 to 450,000 clones, 75% to 90% seen once. Treatment here: around 19 received Ad26.COV2.S at low or high dose, single or two shots; about 5 received placebo; per-sample allocation not given. Sampling was done on day 63 after the first vaccine or placebo injection. The specimen comprised peripheral blood, sampled in a trial of Ad26.COV2.S vaccine versus placebo. The receptors here all came from a person aged 18 to 59 who received the Ad26.COV2.S COVID-19 vaccine or a placebo.

This chain joins TRBV5-1 and TRBJ1-4; a possible D gene is TRBD1 (5 bases). From germline, CDR1 is SGHRS and CDR2 YFSETQ. V lost 0 bases and J 4 bases, leaving 7 bases between the germline ends. This CDR3 spans 14 amino acids. DNA for the CDR3: TGCGCCAGCAGCTTGGAGGACAATAATGAAAAACTGTTTTTT. As protein: CASSLEDNNEKLFF.

The V and J genes are TRBV9 and TRBJ2-5, with 7 bases fitting TRBD1. The germline V gene encodes CDR1 SGDLS and CDR2 YYNGEE. The CDR3 runs to 16 residues. Germline trimming cut 0 bases from V and 1 base from J; bases unmatched to any gene: 6. CDR3 loop: CASSVAGTAIQETQYF. The CDR3 DNA is TGTGCCAGCAGCGTAGCCGGGACAGCTATCCAAGAGACCCAGTACTTC.

This rearrangement joins TRBV27 to TRBJ2-5; TRBD1 agrees at 8 bases. The V and J ends lost 2 bases and 2 bases, in that order; junction bases with no gene match: 25. Germline V CDR1 and CDR2: MNHEY, SMNVEV (reference sequence). CDR3 length: 22 amino acids. The CDR3 protein is CASSLQAPFRDRQRAPQETQYF. In DNA form, the CDR3 reads TGTGCCAGCAGTTTACAGGCCCCCTTCCGGGACAGGCAGAGGGCTCCTCAAGAGACCCAGTACTTC.

J is TRBJ1-6 and V is TRBV24-1; D not resolved. The CDR3 totals 14 residues. Trimming took 4 bases from V and 6 from J, leaving 9 bases between them. The germline V gene has CDR1 KGHDR and CDR2 SFDVKD. CDR3 nucleotides: TGTGCCACCAGTGACTCGGTTGGTAATTCACCCCTCCACTTT. Encoded protein: CATSDSVGNSPLHF.

CDR3 residues: CASSHLLPPSEQYF. The CDR3 DNA reads as TGTGCCAGCAGCCATCTGCTACCACCGTCCGAGCAGTACTTC. The chain is built from TRBV3-1 (or the pseudogene TRBV3-2) and TRBJ2-7; D remains unclear. The germline V and J ends were trimmed by 3 bases and 6 bases, with 15 bases remaining between them. This CDR3 is built from 14 residues. In germline, CDR1 is LGHDT, CDR2 YNNKEL (reference sequence).

This clone is a singleton in its sample. In nucleotides, the CDR3 is TGTGCCAGCACCCAAGGCCAGGTGTGGAGTGAGCAGTTCTTC. This translates into CASTQGQVWSEQFF. The chain joins TRBV7-2 to TRBJ2-1; no reliable D call. Germline V CDR1 and CDR2: SGHTA, FQGNSA. CDR3 length: 14 residues. Trimming removed 7 bases at V and 9 bases at J, with 19 bases between.

The chain is built from TRBV28 and TRBJ2-1; D gene uncertain. Germline V gives CDR1 MDHEN, CDR2 SYDVKM. The V gene lost 4 bases and the J gene lost 0 bases, with 7 bases spanning the gap. CDR3 length equals 14 residues. The CDR3 bases are TGTGCCAGCAGTTCAGTTAGCTCCTACAATGAGCAGTTCTTC. Translated, it gives CASSSVSSYNEQFF.

V is TRBV28 and J is TRBJ2-6; 8 positions agree with TRBD1. After removal of 4 bases from V and 3 bases from J, the junction contained 8 bases not matched to a gene. Germline values: CDR1 MDHEN, CDR2 SYDVKM. The CDR3 is made up of 17 amino acids. Written as DNA, the CDR3 is TGTGCCAGCAGTTCGATAGGACAGGGATTTGGGGCCAACGTCCTGACTTTC. This codes for CASSSIGQGFGANVLTF.

Only a few counts were recorded for this clone. The genes are TRBV6-5 and TRBJ1-2, with D possibly TRBD1 on 6 matching bases. The germline CDR1 and CDR2 sequences are MNHEY and SVGAGI. Trimming cost V 6 bases and J 3 bases, with 11 bases left between them. This CDR3 comprises 13 residues. The CDR3 DNA follows: TGTGCCAGCAGGGGAGGGGGGCACTATGGCTACACCTTC. This gives the protein CASRGGGHYGYTF.

V usage is TRBV28 and J usage is TRBJ1-2; D is undetermined. From germline, CDR1 is MDHEN and CDR2 SYDVKM. The CDR3 runs 15 residues. V was pared by 6 bases and J by 1 base, with 15 bases between. As DNA, the CDR3 is TGTGCCAGCAGCTCCACCGACACTCTTAACTATGGCTACACCTTC. The encoded protein is CASSSTDTLNYGYTF.

This clone has ten or more counts. V and J are TRBV3-1 (or the pseudogene TRBV3-2) and TRBJ1-6, with D possibly matching TRBD1 (5 bases). V was clipped by 2 bases and J by 4 bases, with 9 bases between them. Germline V lookup: CDR1 LGHDT, CDR2 YNNKEL (reference sequence). This CDR3 has 15 residues. The CDR3 spells CASSQFRAYNSPLHF. The CDR3 bases are TGTGCCAGCAGCCAATTCAGGGCTTATAATTCACCCCTCCACTTT.

This CDR3 reads CASQDGTDTQYF. CDR3 DNA: TGTGCCAGCCAGGACGGAACAGATACGCAGTATTTT. The rearrangement links TRBV28 to TRBJ2-3, with unresolved D. The CDR3 has 12 residues. Germline values: CDR1 MDHEN, CDR2 SYDVKM. V was clipped by 8 bases and J by 3 bases, with 9 bases between them.

The chain has TRBV14 and TRBJ2-7; no reliable D call. Germline CDR1 SGHDN, CDR2 FVKESK. The CDR3 covers 16 residues. V dropped 0 bases and J dropped 2 bases, with 14 bases sitting between them. DNA of the CDR3: TGTGCCAGCAGCCAAGAAGGACGGCTCGGCCCCTACGAGCAGTACTTC. It is translated as CASSQEGRLGPYEQYF.

The chain links TRBV5-1 to TRBJ2-1, with 7 bases that match TRBD2. Per the germline V gene, CDR1 is SGHRS and CDR2 is YFSETQ. The length of the CDR3 is 17 residues. Trimming took 9 bases from V and 0 from J; bases not matched to a gene: 15. The CDR3 DNA follows: TGCGCCACCCGCCCGGGGGTGCGGGAGACCTCCTACAATGAGCAGTTCTTC. Translating gives CATRPGVRETSYNEQFF.

DNA of the CDR3: TGTGCCTGGTACTCTGGGGCCAACGTCCTGACTTTC. It specifies CAWYSGANVLTF. J is TRBJ2-6 and V is TRBV30; no clear D gene. The CDR3 sequence is 12 residues long. Germline lookup yields CDR1 GTSNPN and CDR2 SVGIG (reference sequence). The V gene lost 5 bases and the J gene lost 0 bases, with 2 bases spanning the gap.

The chain combines TRBV3-1 (or the pseudogene TRBV3-2) with TRBJ1-6; the D is unclear. In germline, CDR1 is LGHDT, CDR2 YNNKEL (reference sequence). The CDR3 is 14 amino acids. Trimming removed 3 bases from V and 4 bases from J, with 7 bases in between. CDR3 in DNA: TGTGCCAGCAGCCAGCAAGGGTATAATTCACCCCTCCACTTT. Its protein is CASSQQGYNSPLHF.

V usage is TRBV7-8 and J usage is TRBJ2-2; the D gene is possibly TRBD1 (6 bases). V was pared by 2 bases and J by 4 bases, with 14 bases between. CDR1 and CDR2 (germline): SGHVS, FQNEAQ. The CDR3 runs 16 residues. The CDR3 DNA reads as TGTGCCAGCAGCTTATTGGGCAGGGGTTTCACCGGGGAGCTGTTTTTT. Its translation: CASSLLGRGFTGELFF.

The rearrangement joins TRBV28 to TRBJ1-6; tentative D call: TRBD1 (6 bases). Germline lookup yields CDR1 MDHEN and CDR2 SYDVKM. The CDR3 is 13 residues long. V lost 6 bases, J lost 11 bases, and 14 bases lay in between. In DNA, the CDR3 is TGTGCCAGCAGCCTACAGGGTTCGGCACCCCTCCACTTT. It translates to CASSLQGSAPLHF.

This clone was detected once. This chain uses TRBV5-1 with TRBJ1-3; D ambiguous. This CDR3 spans 16 amino acids. The germline V and J ends were trimmed by 0 bases and 0 bases, with 10 bases remaining between them. CDR1 is SGHRS, CDR2 YFSETQ, per germline. CDR3 loop: CASSLGSNPSGNTIYF. CDR3 DNA sequence: TGCGCCAGCAGCTTGGGCAGCAACCCCTCTGGAAACACCATATATTTT. The full variable domain, its missing parts supplied by reference TRBV5-1 and TRBJ1-3, is KAGVTQTPRYLIKTRGQQVTLSCSPISGHRSVSWYQQTPGQGLQFLFEYFSETQRNKGNFPGRFSGRQFSNSRSEMNVSTLELGDSALYLCASSLGSNPSGNTIYFGEGSWLTVV.

In nucleotides, the CDR3 is TGTGCCAGCAGCTTAGCTGCAGGGGGCACTGAAGCTTTCTTT. This gives the protein CASSLAAGGTEAFF. The chain recombines TRBV7-8 with TRBJ1-1; 7 bases fit TRBD1. V trimming: 0 bases; J trimming: 4 bases; junction bases outside the gene matches: 2. The CDR3 spans 14 residues. From germline, CDR1 is SGHVS and CDR2 FQNEAQ.

Worth noting for this clone: Other DNA variants within this sample encode the same CDR3. This rearrangement joins TRBV7-2 to TRBJ1-2, with 7 positions matching TRBD1. The CDR3 is 13 residues long. J was trimmed by 2 bases and V by 6 bases; bases with no gene match: 3. The germline V gene has CDR1 SGHTA and CDR2 FQGNSA. The CDR3 is CASSPDRNYGYTF. CDR3 coding DNA: TGTGCCAGCAGTCCGGACAGGAACTATGGCTACACCTTC.

The CDR3 region has the DNA TGTGCCAGCAGTGACAGGGGGAGACAGTTCTTC. This codes for CASSDRGRQFF. The chain combines TRBV2 with TRBJ2-1; 7 bases map to TRBD1. J lost 13 bases, V lost 3 bases, and 3 bases had no gene match. Germline values: CDR1 SNHLY, CDR2 FYNNEI. The CDR3 contains 11 residues. The whole variable domain, remainder taken from reference TRBV2 and TRBJ2-1, is EPEVTQTPSHQVTQMGQEVILRCVPISNHLYFYWYRQILGQKVEFLVSFYNNEISEKSEIFDDQFSVERPDGSNFTLKIRSTKLEDSAMYFCASSDRGRQFFGPGTRLTVL.

The chain is built from TRBV5-1 and TRBJ2-6, with D possibly being TRBD1 (6 bases). Germline V lookup: CDR1 SGHRS, CDR2 YFSETQ. Trimming removed 4 bases at V and 0 bases at J, with 20 bases between. This CDR3 comprises 19 residues. In DNA form, the CDR3 reads TGCGCCAGCAGCCCGATGGTTGGGGGCTTTCCCTCTGGGGCCAACGTCCTGACTTTC. Translated: CASSPMVGGFPSGANVLTF.